Listed below are T cell receptor beta chains from one sample, sequenced in a study of T cells expressing NK-cell markers. TCRdb reprocessed the 5' RACE reads, keeping one entry per CDR3 protein, no DNA. The table lists a few hundred thousand distinct CDR3 sequences. The sequenced sample was blood T cells: a sorted CD56 or NKG2C T cell subset, CD4+ or CD8+ T cells, or bulk PBMC T cells (not recorded which). All receptors derive from a man between 18 and 69 years old in good health. CDR3s include the opening cysteine and the closing phenylalanine or tryptophan.

j_call	v_call	cdr3_aa
TRBJ2-5	TRBV25-1	CASRGAFRAGETQYF
TRBJ1-6	TRBV6-5	CASSYRDRGSSPLHF
TRBJ1-2	TRBV9	CASSVAGGDYGYTF
TRBJ1-5	TRBV7-9	CASSPNNAPQHF
TRBJ2-1	TRBV3-1	CASSPPRERGPYNEQFF
TRBJ2-7	TRBV5-1	CASRRTGENLYEQYF
TRBJ2-7	TRBV5-1	CASSPKDRGISYEQYF
TRBJ2-1	TRBV5-5	CASSLTWRQGNEQFF
TRBJ1-1	TRBV7-9	CASSRRGTEAFF
TRBJ2-4	TRBV25-1	CASSDSLLAKNIQYF
TRBJ2-2	TRBV11-2	CASSMDNRVGELFF
TRBJ2-5	TRBV3-1	CASSQVWGQETQYF
TRBJ2-2	TRBV18	CASSPTDRVLFANTGELFF
TRBJ2-5	TRBV7-3	CASSLRREETQYF
TRBJ2-5	TRBV11-3	CASSSKGSETQYF
TRBJ1-2	TRBV7-8	CASSLPGGPGYTF
TRBJ2-3	TRBV14	CASSQWGARGQGDTQYF
TRBJ1-4	TRBV19	CASSIRGNLEKLFF
TRBJ1-2	TRBV6-6	CASSYEAVYGYTF
TRBJ1-1	TRBV20-1	CSVTRGPITEAFF
TRBJ2-5	TRBV11-2	CASSLGRGGSSETQYF
TRBJ2-7	TRBV6-2/TRBV6-3	CASRLAGGGYEQYF
TRBJ2-3	TRBV7-3	CASSSKPGLAGGTDTQYF
TRBJ1-6	TRBV12-3/TRBV12-4	CASSLEVGDFSSPLHF
TRBJ2-1	TRBV7-3	CASSTDSGYNEQFF
TRBJ1-5	TRBV3-1	CASSPGQGIVQPQHF
TRBJ1-1	TRBV5-1	CASRGLGTEAFF
TRBJ2-7	TRBV7-8	CASSSPQVRYEQYF
TRBJ1-4	TRBV6-1	CASSPGQGRLKLFF
TRBJ2-1	TRBV6-5	CASSYSSGTLADEQFF
TRBJ2-7	TRBV28	CASSPSPDREGGEQYF
TRBJ2-1	TRBV5-1	CASSPVTGGYSYNEQFF
TRBJ2-3	TRBV7-2	CASMVRVTHTDTQYF
TRBJ2-1	TRBV5-4	CASSLKTGGIYNEQFF
TRBJ1-1	TRBV7-9	CASSFRTGAPTEAFF
TRBJ2-3	TRBV20-1	CSARGLGQGVIDTQYF
TRBJ2-3	TRBV18	CASSPRRTGTSGTPSTDTQYF
TRBJ2-3	TRBV6-1	CASMADTSTDTQYF
TRBJ1-5	TRBV18	CASSPTGFSNQPQHF
TRBJ1-2	TRBV2	CASRLTGSGYTF
TRBJ2-2	TRBV7-7	CASSLGSSGGAFPGELFF
TRBJ2-5	TRBV5-1	CASSAYGGGLKETQYF
TRBJ2-3	TRBV29-1	CSVRTTSTDTQYF
TRBJ2-3	TRBV5-4	CASSSRGTSGLKQYF
TRBJ2-7	TRBV18	CASSPTMGSGEQYF
TRBJ2-5	TRBV6-5	CASSYRPVPQETQYF